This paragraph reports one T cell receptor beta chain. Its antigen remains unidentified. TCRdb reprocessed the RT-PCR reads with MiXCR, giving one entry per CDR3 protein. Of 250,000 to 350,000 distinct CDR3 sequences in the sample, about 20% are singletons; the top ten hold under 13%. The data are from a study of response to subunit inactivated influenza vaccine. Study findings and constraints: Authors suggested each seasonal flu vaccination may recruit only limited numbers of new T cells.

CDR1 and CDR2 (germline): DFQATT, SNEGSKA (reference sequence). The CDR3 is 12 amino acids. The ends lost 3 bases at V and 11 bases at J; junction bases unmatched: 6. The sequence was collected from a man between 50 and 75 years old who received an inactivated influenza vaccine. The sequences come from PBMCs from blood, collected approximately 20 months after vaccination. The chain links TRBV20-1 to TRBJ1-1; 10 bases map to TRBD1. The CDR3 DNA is TGCAGTGCTAGCCTACCGGGACAGGGGGCTTTCTTT. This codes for CSASLPGQGAFF.